A selection of T cell receptor beta chains follows, all from one sample in a study of blood T cell repertoires in COVID-19. Here immunoSEQ multiplex PCR was the method, and the copy in TCRdb shows in-frame clones only, minus some. The sample includes 15,000 to 20,000 clones, nearly 90% seen only once; the top ten take around an eighth. The sample was peripheral blood. The receptors shown here come from a man between 60 and 75 years old with active COVID-19. Each CDR3 is given with its conserved first and last residue.

j_call,v_call,cdr3_aa
TRBJ2-1,TRBV2,CASRPLAGKRNNEQFF
TRBJ2-1,TRBV7-6,CASSFIAGGPGNEQFF
TRBJ2-1,TRBV29-1,CSVLTSLESSYNEQFF
TRBJ2-5,TRBV7-9,CASSLGTAQETQYF
TRBJ2-1,TRBV28,CASSDPPQGGLPTEGSSYNEQFF
TRBJ2-2,TRBV7-3,CASSLETIRNAGELFF
TRBJ2-5,TRBV3-1/TRBV3-2,CASSRGPITQETQYF
TRBJ2-3,TRBV2,CASSPRGRTSTDTQYF
TRBJ1-3,TRBV9,CASSVESQGPGNTIYF
TRBJ2-7,TRBV6-5,CASRRAGGAYEQYF
TRBJ1-4,TRBV27,CASSEQGEGEKLFF
TRBJ2-7,TRBV2,CASGLAAYEQYF
TRBJ2-3,TRBV24-1,CATETGNTQYF
TRBJ2-1,TRBV9,CASSALPGQGTQFF
TRBJ2-3,TRBV29-1,CSVAPQPSTAGGPVFTDTQYF
TRBJ2-3,TRBV5-1,CASISGIHTDTQYF
TRBJ2-7,TRBV3-1/TRBV3-2,CASSQGRWDKDYEQYF
TRBJ2-4,TRBV19,CASSIMGQLLNIQYF
TRBJ2-5,TRBV5-1,CASSLVALAGVQETQYF
TRBJ2-5,TRBV11-3,CASTIGLAGTQETQYF
TRBJ2-3,TRBV19,CASNRREMDTQYF
TRBJ1-5,TRBV9,CASSAGQGQPQHF
TRBJ2-5,TRBV27,CASSRGQRQETQYF
TRBJ1-4,TRBV9,CAHRQGVNEKLFF
TRBJ2-7,TRBV30,CAYRLAGVYEQYF
TRBJ2-7,TRBV19,CASSVHLPWRGGYEQYF
TRBJ1-5,TRBV6-5,CASSYSGGAQPQHF
TRBJ2-3,TRBV5-4,CASSLYSGSRSDTQYF
TRBJ1-1,TRBV14,CASSQDPQGEAFF
TRBJ2-5,TRBV19,CASSIAGYQETQYF
TRBJ2-5,TRBV7-2,CASSLIGGVQETQYF
TRBJ1-4,TRBV3-1/TRBV3-2,CASSSVAGLNEKLFF
TRBJ2-7,TRBV7-2,CASSSDVWEVLHEQYF
TRBJ1-2,TRBV19,CASSQALRTERTLSNYGYTF
TRBJ1-1,TRBV5-8,CASSPMFVGVEGAFF
TRBJ1-3,TRBV19,CASSMGQEGNTIYF
TRBJ2-2,TRBV28,CASRPGPSTGELFF
TRBJ2-1,TRBV3-1/TRBV3-2,CASSQGGGNNEQFF
TRBJ1-6,TRBV19,CASSILGGRRNSPLHF
TRBJ1-3,TRBV28,CASARTGSLGNTIYF
TRBJ2-7,TRBV4-1,CASSQVAGPEYEQYF
TRBJ2-3,TRBV24-1,CATSDYRGTGIPSTDTQYF
TRBJ2-5,TRBV9,CASSVTGETQYF
TRBJ1-2,TRBV6-5,CASSLDRARGYTF
TRBJ2-7,TRBV11-2,CASSTGKFSSYEQYF
TRBJ1-2,TRBV10-3,CAISESAYRGGYTF
TRBJ1-1,TRBV5-1,CASSTAGTGANTEAFF
TRBJ2-3,TRBV5-1,CASSLVLAPRGTDTQYF
TRBJ1-1,TRBV7-9,CASSPGQGMNTEAFF
TRBJ1-6,TRBV4-3,CASSQDNRDNSPLHF